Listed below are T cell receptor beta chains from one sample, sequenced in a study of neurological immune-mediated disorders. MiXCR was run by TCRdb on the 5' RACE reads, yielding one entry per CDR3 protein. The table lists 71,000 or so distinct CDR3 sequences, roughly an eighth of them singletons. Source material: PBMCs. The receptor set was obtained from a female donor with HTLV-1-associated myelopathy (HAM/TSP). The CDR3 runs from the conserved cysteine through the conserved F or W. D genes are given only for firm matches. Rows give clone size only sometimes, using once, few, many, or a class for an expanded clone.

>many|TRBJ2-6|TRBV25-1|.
TGTGCCAGCAGTGGTGGCAGACTACCATCTGGGGCCAACGTCCTGACTTTC
CASSGGRLPSGANVLTF
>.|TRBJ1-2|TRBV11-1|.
TGTGCCAGCAGCCTGGACGGCTGGTGTGGCTACACCTTT
CASSLDGWCGYTF
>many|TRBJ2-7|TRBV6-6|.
TGTGCCAGCACTAGGGACCGTAGGGGGGTGTACGAGCAGTACTTC
CASTRDRRGVYEQYF
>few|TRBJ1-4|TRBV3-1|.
TGTGCCAGCAGCGCCCGTTTGGCAACTAATGAAAAACTGTTTTTT
CASSARLATNEKLFF
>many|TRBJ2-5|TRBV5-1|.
TGCGCCAGCAGCTTGAGTCAGGGAGGAGAGACCCAGTACTTC
CASSLSQGGETQYF
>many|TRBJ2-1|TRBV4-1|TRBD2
TGCGCCAGCAGTCCTGCGGGGGGGAAGTCAAATGAGCAGTTCTTC
CASSPAGGKSNEQFF
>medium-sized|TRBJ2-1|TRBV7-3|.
TGTGCCAGCAGCGTATCCCCTTCGAACAGGCGGGGTGAGCAGTTCTTC
CASSVSPSNRRGEQFF
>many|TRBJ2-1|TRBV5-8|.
TGTGCCAGCAGCCCAGGACAGCGAACCTACAATGAGCAGTTCTTC
CASSPGQRTYNEQFF
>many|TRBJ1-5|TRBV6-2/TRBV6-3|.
TGTGCCAGCAGTTACTCCCCCGAAGGGGGGCCCCAGCATTTT
CASSYSPEGGPQHF
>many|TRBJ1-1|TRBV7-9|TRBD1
TGTGCCAGCAGCTTTGAGACAGGGCGGCCTGAAGCTTTCTTT
CASSFETGRPEAFF
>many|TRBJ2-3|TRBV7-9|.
TGTGCCAGCAGCCCGCGGGGCCCCGATACGCAGTATTTT
CASSPRGPDTQYF
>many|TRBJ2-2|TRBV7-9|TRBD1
TGTGCCAGCAGCCCGGACAGGGTCGCCGTCGGGGAGCTGTTTTTT
CASSPDRVAVGELFF
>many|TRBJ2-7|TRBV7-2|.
TGTGCCAGCAGCTTACAGGGGCTCGGTTACGAGCAGTACTTC
CASSLQGLGYEQYF
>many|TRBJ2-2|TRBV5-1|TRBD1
TGCGCCAGCACCATCCAGGGGGACACCGGGGAGCTGTTTTTT
CASTIQGDTGELFF
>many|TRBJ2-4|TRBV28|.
TGTGCCAGCAGGCCAAGGGACCGATGGAAAAACATTCAGTACTTC
CASRPRDRWKNIQYF
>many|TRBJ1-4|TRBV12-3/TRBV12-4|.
TGTGCCAGCAGTTTAGCCGGGGCGAATAGTGAAAAACTGTTTTTT
CASSLAGANSEKLFF
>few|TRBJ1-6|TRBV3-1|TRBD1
TGTGCCAGCAGCCGACAGGGGGAAGATAATTCACCCCTCCACTTT
CASSRQGEDNSPLHF
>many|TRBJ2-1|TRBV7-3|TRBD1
TGTGCCAGCAGCATTACAGGGGATCGGTTCGATGAGCAGTTCTTC
CASSITGDRFDEQFF
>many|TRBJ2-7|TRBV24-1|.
TGTGCCACCAGTGATCCCCGGGCCCTCTCCTACGAGCAGTACTTC
CATSDPRALSYEQYF
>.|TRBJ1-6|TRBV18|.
TGTGCCAGCTCACCAGGCAGCGATTCACCCCTCCACTTT
CASSPGSDSPLHF
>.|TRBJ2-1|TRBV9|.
TGTGCCAGCAGCGTAGATCACCGGGACGGATACAATGAGCAGTTCTTC
CASSVDHRDGYNEQFF
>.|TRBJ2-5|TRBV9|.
TGTGCCAGCAGCGTAGAGGTGTGGTCCCAGTACTTC
CASSVEVWSQYF
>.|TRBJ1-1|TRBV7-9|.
TGTGCCAGCAGCTTAGTCCCGAACACTGAAGCTTTCTTT
CASSLVPNTEAFF
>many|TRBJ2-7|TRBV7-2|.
TGTGCCAGCAGCCCGCGGGCCGGGGAGAGCGTTGAGCAGTACTTC
CASSPRAGESVEQYF
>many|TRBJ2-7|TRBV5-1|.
TGCGCCAGCAGCTTGGTTCCGGGGGACTACGAGCAGTACTTC
CASSLVPGDYEQYF
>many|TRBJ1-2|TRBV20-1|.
TGCAGTGCTCCAAGGGCAGGGGCGGCAGAATATGGCTACACCTTC
CSAPRAGAAEYGYTF
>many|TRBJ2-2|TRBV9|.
TGTGCCAGCAGCGTAGCGACACTAAACACCGGGGAGCTGTTTTTT
CASSVATLNTGELFF
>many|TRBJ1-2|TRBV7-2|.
TGTGCCAGCAGCTTAAGGGAAAGGCCCTCTCTTTATGGCTACACCTTC
CASSLRERPSLYGYTF
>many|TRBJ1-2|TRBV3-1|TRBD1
TGTGCCAGCAGCTACCCTCGGGACAGGGAGAACCATGGCTACACCTTC
CASSYPRDRENHGYTF
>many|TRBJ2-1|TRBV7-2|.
TGTGCCAGCAGCTTAGGCGCCGAGTCCTACAATGAGCAGTTCTTC
CASSLGAESYNEQFF
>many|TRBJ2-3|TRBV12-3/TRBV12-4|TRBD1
TGTGCCAGCAGTTTCGCGGACAGGATCTCAGATACGCAGTATTTT
CASSFADRISDTQYF
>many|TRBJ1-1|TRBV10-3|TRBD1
TGTGCCATCAGTCTCCAGGGGGTAGAAACTGAAGCTTTCTTT
CAISLQGVETEAFF